The 13 T cell receptor beta chains given below trace back to one sample, sequenced in a study of beta chain features in type 1 diabetes. Study findings and constraints: Patients with Type 1 diabetes showed moderately but significantly shorter TCRB CDR3s in all four CD4+ subsets.

Every bit of the isolated RNA underwent reverse transcription, so sequencing read expressed TCRB transcripts. Clones were sequenced by immunoSEQ multiplex PCR, and TCRdb holds only the in-frame ones, with some missing. The sample holds under 300,000 clones, roughly 20% seen once. Their specific antigens are unknown. The sequenced sample consisted of naive CD4+ T cells from blood. The receptors were gathered from a woman between 35 and 50 years old with type 1 diabetes.

This clone was recorded a few times. The chain uses TRBV25-1 and TRBJ1-2, with TRBD1 matching 8 bases. From germline, CDR1 is MGHDK and CDR2 SYGVNS. J gave up 6 bases and V 1 base, and 7 bases lay outside the gene matches. CDR3 length: 15 amino acids. CDR3 DNA sequence: TGTGCCAGCAGTGAATTAAGAACAGGGGGTGATGGCTACACCTTC. It specifies CASSELRTGGDGYTF.

This chain joins TRBV28 and TRBJ1-5, with D tentatively TRBD1 (5 bases). Trimming cost V 7 bases and J 2 bases, with 15 bases left between them. The CDR3 spans 15 residues. Germline loops: CDR1 MDHEN, CDR2 SYDVKM. CDR3 region: CASMDVQGGNQPQHF. DNA of the CDR3: TGTGCCAGCATGGATGTCCAGGGTGGCAATCAGCCCCAGCATTTT.

This clone appeared a few times. V is TRBV11-1 and J is TRBJ1-1, with D perhaps matching TRBD1 (5 bases). This CDR3 contains 12 residues. With 5 bases removed from V and 10 bases from J, the gap between germline ends came to 14 bases. Germline assignment: CDR1 SGHAT and CDR2 FQDESV (reference sequence). The CDR3 sequence is CASSLGPGLAFF. The CDR3 bases are TGTGCCAGCAGCCTCGGGCCAGGGCTAGCTTTCTTT.

This clone was detected only a few times. This sequence joins TRBV4-2 and TRBJ1-6, with D uncertain. The CDR3 is 18 residues long. V gave up 2 bases and J gave up 4 bases, with 18 bases separating them. Germline CDR1 LGHNA, CDR2 YNFKEQ. The CDR3: CASSQKINGSPYNSPLHF. CDR3 DNA sequence: TGTGCCAGCAGCCAAAAAATTAACGGGTCACCTTATAATTCACCCCTCCACTTT.

The rearrangement uses TRBV5-1 and TRBJ1-5, with D possibly being TRBD1 (6 bases). The CDR3 has 15 amino acids. Germline CDR1 is SGHRS and CDR2 is YFSETQ. V was cut by 4 bases and J by 2 bases, with 13 bases left in between. In nucleotides, the CDR3 is TGCGCCAGCAGCCAGGGGACAAACGGCAATCAGCCCCAGCATTTT. This encodes CASSQGTNGNQPQHF.

This CDR3 is CASSDARTGGTDTQYF. In nucleotides, the CDR3 is TGTGCCAGCAGTGACGCTAGGACAGGGGGAACAGATACGCAGTATTTT. The rearrangement links TRBV6-4 to TRBJ2-3; 10 nucleotides agree with TRBD1. V gave up 2 bases and J gave up 3 bases; unmatched junction bases: 5. CDR3 size: 16 residues. Germline loops: CDR1 MRHNA, CDR2 SNTAGT.

In its sample, this clone was seen a few times. The chain has TRBV29-1 and TRBJ2-7; a possible D gene is TRBD2 (6 bases). The CDR3 covers 14 residues. Germline V gene data show CDR1 as SQVTM and CDR2 as ANQGSEA. Trimming stripped 4 bases from V and 2 bases from J, with 15 bases between. This CDR3 is CSVALALQTYEQYF. CDR3 DNA: TGCAGCGTTGCACTAGCTCTCCAAACCTACGAGCAGTACTTC.

The chain links TRBV28 to TRBJ2-1; 9 nucleotides line up with TRBD2. The junction had 17 bases not matched to a gene; V was cut back by 4 bases and J by 4 bases. The germline V gene encodes CDR1 MDHEN and CDR2 SYDVKM. The CDR3 is made up of 19 amino acids. The CDR3, as DNA: TGTGCCAGCAGTTACATATCGGGCGGGAGGGCTCATGGGTACAATGAGCAGTTCTTC. This gives the protein CASSYISGGRAHGYNEQFF. Based on the CDR3 plus reference TRBV28 and TRBJ2-1, the full variable domain is DVKVTQSSRYLVKRTGEKVFLECVQDMDHENMFWYRQDPGLGLRLIYFSYDVKMKEKGDIPEGYSVSREKKERFSLILESASTNQTSMYLCASSYISGGRAHGYNEQFFGPGTRLTVL.

This clone has only a few counts. In DNA, the CDR3 is TGTGCCAGCAGCGTAGGTAGCGGGAGCTACGAGCAGTACTTC. It codes for CASSVGSGSYEQYF. The chain is built from TRBV9 and TRBJ2-7; 9 nucleotides match TRBD2. The CDR3 loop spans 14 amino acids. The V and J ends lost 0 bases and 3 bases, in that order; junction bases with no gene match: 1. The germline CDR1 and CDR2 sequences are SGDLS and YYNGEE.

The chain links TRBV19 to TRBJ1-2, with a weak D call TRBD1 (5 bases). V gave up 6 bases and J gave up 1 base, with 15 bases separating them. Germline CDR1 is LNHDA and CDR2 is SQIVND (reference sequence). The CDR3 runs 15 residues. The CDR3 DNA reads TGTGCCAGTAGCGCCCGGGACTTACGTAACTATGGCTACACCTTC. It encodes CASSARDLRNYGYTF.

This sequence joins TRBV5-1 and TRBJ2-1; TRBD2 agrees at 11 bases. Looked up from germline, CDR1 is SGHRS and CDR2 is YFSETQ. CDR3 size: 14 residues. J lost 6 bases, V lost 4 bases, and 3 bases had no gene match. CDR3 residues: CASSRGTSGNEQFF. CDR3 bases: TGCGCCAGCAGCCGAGGGACTAGCGGCAATGAGCAGTTCTTC. Full variable domain (outside the CDR3, taken from reference TRBV5-1 and TRBJ2-1): KAGVTQTPRYLIKTRGQQVTLSCSPISGHRSVSWYQQTPGQGLQFLFEYFSETQRNKGNFPGRFSGRQFSNSRSEMNVSTLELGDSALYLCASSRGTSGNEQFFGPGTRLTVL.

The chain combines TRBV4-3 with TRBJ2-1, with TRBD1 matching over 7 bases. The CDR3 loop spans 16 amino acids. Per germline, CDR1 LGHNA and CDR2 YSLEER. V lost 0 bases to trimming and J lost 6 bases; unmatched junction nucleotides: 8. CDR3 sequence: CASSQEGDRVVNEQFF. CDR3 DNA: TGCGCCAGCAGCCAAGAAGGCGACAGGGTGGTCAATGAGCAGTTCTTC.

A few counts support this clone. This sequence joins TRBV18 and TRBJ2-1, with a tentative D call TRBD1 (6 bases). Germline CDR1 and CDR2: KGHSH and LQKENI. The V end was cut by 0 bases, the J end by 2 bases, with 11 bases between. This CDR3 has 16 amino acids. Here the CDR3 reads CASSPPRGGTYNEQFF. The CDR3 DNA reads as TGTGCCAGCTCACCACCGCGAGGGGGTACCTACAATGAGCAGTTCTTC. The whole variable domain, filled in from reference TRBV18 and TRBJ2-1, reads NAGVMQNPRHLVRRRGQEARLRCSPMKGHSHVYWYRQLPEEGLKFMVYLQKENIIDESGMPKERFSAEFPKEGPSILRIQQVVRGDSAAYFCASSPPRGGTYNEQFFGPGTRLTVL.